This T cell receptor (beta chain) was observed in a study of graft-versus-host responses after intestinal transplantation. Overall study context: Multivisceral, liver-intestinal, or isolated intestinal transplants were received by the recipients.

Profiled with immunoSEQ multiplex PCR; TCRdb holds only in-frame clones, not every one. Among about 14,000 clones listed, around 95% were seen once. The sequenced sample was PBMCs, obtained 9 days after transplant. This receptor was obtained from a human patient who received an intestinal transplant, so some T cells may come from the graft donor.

Here the CDR3 DNA reads TGTGCCAGCAGTGACGGGGCGGCCGGCACCGGGGAGCTGTTTTTT. Translation gives CASSDGAAGTGELFF. The V and J genes are TRBV2 and TRBJ2-2, with D tentatively TRBD1 or TRBD2 (5 bases each). Trimming stripped 3 bases from V and 4 bases from J, with 12 bases between. The CDR3 is 15 amino acids. Germline loops: CDR1 SNHLY, CDR2 FYNNEI.